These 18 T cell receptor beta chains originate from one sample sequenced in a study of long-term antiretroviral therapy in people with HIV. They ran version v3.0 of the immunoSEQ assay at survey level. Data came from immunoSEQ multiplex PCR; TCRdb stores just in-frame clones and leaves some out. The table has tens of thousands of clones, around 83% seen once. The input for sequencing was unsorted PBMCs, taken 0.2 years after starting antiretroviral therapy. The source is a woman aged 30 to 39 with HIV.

The CDR3 reads CASRRSLVQETQYF. DNA of the CDR3: TGTGCCAGCAGACGTAGCCTCGTCCAAGAGACCCAGTACTTC. The rearrangement uses TRBV6-1 and TRBJ2-5; no firm D call. V lost 6 bases and J 1 base, leaving 12 bases between the germline ends. Germline assignment: CDR1 MNHNS and CDR2 SASEGT. CDR3 size: 14 residues.

CDR3 sequence reads: CASSATGNQPQHF. The CDR3, as DNA: TGTGCCAGTAGTGCGACGGGCAATCAGCCCCAGCATTTT. The chain has TRBV19 and TRBJ1-5; D ambiguous. V dropped 5 bases and J dropped 2 bases, with 7 bases sitting between them. This CDR3 spans 13 amino acids. Germline CDR1 and CDR2: LNHDA and SQIVND (reference sequence).

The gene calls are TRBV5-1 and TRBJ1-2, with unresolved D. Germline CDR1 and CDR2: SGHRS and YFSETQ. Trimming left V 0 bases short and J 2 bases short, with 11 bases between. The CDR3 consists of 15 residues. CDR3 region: CASSLDSWVNYGYTF. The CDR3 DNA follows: TGCGCCAGCAGCTTGGACTCCTGGGTGAACTATGGCTACACCTTC.

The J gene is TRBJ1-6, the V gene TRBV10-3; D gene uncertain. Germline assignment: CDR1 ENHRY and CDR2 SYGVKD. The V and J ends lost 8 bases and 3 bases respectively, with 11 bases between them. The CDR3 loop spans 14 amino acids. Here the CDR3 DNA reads TGTGCCATCCGCCGACAATTCTATAATTCACCCCTCCACTTT. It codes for CAIRRQFYNSPLHF.

The CDR3 nucleotides read TGTGCAAGTCCCGAGGGCCCAGCGGGGTATAATTCACCCCTCCACTTT. Translating it yields CASPEGPAGYNSPLHF. The chain carries TRBV12-2 and TRBJ1-6. TRBV12-2 is a pseudogene locus. The length of the CDR3 is 16 residues.

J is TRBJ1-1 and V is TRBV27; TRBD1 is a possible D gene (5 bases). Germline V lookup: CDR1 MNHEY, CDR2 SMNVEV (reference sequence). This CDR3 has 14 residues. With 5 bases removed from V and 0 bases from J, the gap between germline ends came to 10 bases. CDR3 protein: CASSASGMNTEAFF. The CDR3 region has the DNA TGTGCCAGCAGTGCCTCAGGGATGAACACTGAAGCTTTCTTT.

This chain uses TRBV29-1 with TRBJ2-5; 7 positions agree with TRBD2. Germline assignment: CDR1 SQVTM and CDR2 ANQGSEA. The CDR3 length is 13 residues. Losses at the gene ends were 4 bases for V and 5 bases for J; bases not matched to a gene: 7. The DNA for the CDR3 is TGCAGCGTTGCGGGGGGTACTCGGGAGACCCAGTACTTC. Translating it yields CSVAGGTRETQYF. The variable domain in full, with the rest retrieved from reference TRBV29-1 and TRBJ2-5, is SAVISQKPSRDICQRGTSLTIQCQVDSQVTMMFWYRQQPGQSLTLIATANQGSEATYESGFVIDKFPISRPNLTFSTLTVSNMSPEDSSIYLCSVAGGTRETQYFGPGTRLLVL.

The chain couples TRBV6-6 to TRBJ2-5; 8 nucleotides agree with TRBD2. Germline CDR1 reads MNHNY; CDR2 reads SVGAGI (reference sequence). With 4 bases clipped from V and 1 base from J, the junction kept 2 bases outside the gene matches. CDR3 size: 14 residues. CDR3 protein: CASSFLAGQETQYF. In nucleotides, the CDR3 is TGTGCCAGCAGTTTCCTAGCGGGCCAAGAGACCCAGTACTTC.

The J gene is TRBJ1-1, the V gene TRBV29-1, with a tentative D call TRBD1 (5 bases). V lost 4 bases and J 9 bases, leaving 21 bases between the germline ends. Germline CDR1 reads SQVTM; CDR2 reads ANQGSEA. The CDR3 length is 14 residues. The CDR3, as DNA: TGCAGCGTTGTTTCGACCGACAGCTCGTTTAAAGCTTTCTTT. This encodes CSVVSTDSSFKAFF.

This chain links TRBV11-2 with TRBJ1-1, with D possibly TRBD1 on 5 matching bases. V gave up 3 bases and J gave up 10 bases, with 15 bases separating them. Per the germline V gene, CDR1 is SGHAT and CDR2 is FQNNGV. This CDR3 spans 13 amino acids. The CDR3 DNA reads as TGTGCCAGCAGCTTTTCAGGGTCCTACGGAGCTTTCTTT. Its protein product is CASSFSGSYGAFF. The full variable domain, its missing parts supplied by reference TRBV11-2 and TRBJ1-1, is EAGVAQSPRYKIIEKRQSVAFWCNPISGHATLYWYQQILGQGPKLLIQFQNNGVVDDSQLPKDRFSAERLKGVDSTLKIQPAKLEDSAVYLCASSFSGSYGAFFGQGTRLTVV.

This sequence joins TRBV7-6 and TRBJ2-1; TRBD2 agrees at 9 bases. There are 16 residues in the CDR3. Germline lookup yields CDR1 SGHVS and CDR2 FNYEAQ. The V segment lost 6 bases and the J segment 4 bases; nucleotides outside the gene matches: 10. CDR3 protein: CASSEGTSLSYNEQFF. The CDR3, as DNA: TGTGCCAGCAGTGAAGGGACTAGCCTCTCGTACAATGAGCAGTTCTTC.

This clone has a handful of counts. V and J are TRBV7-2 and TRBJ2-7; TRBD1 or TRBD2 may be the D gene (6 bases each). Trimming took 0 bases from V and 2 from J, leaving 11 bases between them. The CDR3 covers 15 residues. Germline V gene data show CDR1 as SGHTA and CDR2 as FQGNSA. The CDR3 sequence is CASSLAGGSAYEQYF. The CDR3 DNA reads TGTGCCAGCAGCTTAGCGGGGGGCAGCGCCTACGAGCAGTACTTC. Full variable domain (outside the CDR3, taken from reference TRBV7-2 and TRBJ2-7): GAGVSQSPSNKVTEKGKDVELRCDPISGHTALYWYRQSLGQGLEFLIYFQGNSAPDKSGLPSDRFSAERTGGSVSTLTIQRTQQEDSAVYLCASSLAGGSAYEQYFGPGTRLTVT.

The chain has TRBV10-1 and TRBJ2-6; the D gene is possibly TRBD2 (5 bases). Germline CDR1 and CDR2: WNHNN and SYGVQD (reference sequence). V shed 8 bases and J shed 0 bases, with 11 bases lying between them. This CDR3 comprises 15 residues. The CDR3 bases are TGCGCCAGCTCCCCGGGGATCTCTGGGGCCAACGTCCTGACTTTC. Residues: CASSPGISGANVLTF.

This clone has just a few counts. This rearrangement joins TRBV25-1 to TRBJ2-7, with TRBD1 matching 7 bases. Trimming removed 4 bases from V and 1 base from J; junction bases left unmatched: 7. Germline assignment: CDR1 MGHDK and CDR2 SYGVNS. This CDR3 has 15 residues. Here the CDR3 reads CASSAANRGSYEQYF. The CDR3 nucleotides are TGTGCCAGCAGTGCCGCGAACAGGGGTTCCTACGAGCAGTACTTC.

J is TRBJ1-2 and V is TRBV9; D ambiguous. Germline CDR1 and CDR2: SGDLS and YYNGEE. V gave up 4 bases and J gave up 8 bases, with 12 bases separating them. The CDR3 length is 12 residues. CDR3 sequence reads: CASSRRGEGYTF. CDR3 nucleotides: TGTGCCAGCAGCCGCCGTGGGGAGGGCTACACCTTC. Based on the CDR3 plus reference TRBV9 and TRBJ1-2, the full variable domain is DSGVTQTPKHLITATGQRVTLRCSPRSGDLSVYWYQQSLDQGLQFLIQYYNGEERAKGNILERFSAQQFPDLHSELNLSSLELGDSALYFCASSRRGEGYTFGSGTRLTVV.

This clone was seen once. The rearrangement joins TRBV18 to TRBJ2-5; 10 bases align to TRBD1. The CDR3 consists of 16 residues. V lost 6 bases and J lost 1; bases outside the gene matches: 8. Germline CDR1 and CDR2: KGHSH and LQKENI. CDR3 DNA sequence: TGTGCCAGCTCGAGACAGGGGGCTGTGGGCCAAGAGACCCAGTACTTC. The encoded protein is CASSRQGAVGQETQYF.

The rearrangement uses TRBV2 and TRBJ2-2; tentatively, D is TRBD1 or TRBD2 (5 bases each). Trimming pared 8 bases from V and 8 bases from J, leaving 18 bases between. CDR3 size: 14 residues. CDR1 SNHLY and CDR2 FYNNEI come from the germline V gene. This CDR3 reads CASGGSTYSGELFF. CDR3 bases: TGTGCCAGCGGGGGATCTACCTACAGTGGGGAGCTGTTTTTT.

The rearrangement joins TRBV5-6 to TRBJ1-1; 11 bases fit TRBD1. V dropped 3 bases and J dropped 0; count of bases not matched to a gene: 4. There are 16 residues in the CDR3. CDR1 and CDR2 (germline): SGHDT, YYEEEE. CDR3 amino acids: CASSSGTGGLNTEAFF. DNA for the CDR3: TGTGCCAGCAGCTCCGGGACAGGGGGTCTGAACACTGAAGCTTTCTTT.